The 23 T cell receptor beta chains reported below all come from one sample, sequenced in a study of CD8+CD57+ T cells in acquired aplastic anemia. It was genomic DNA that served as the template for profiling TCR beta VDJ and CDR3. Using its own MiXCR run on the reads, TCRdb lists one record per CDR3 protein. The repertoire holds approximately 260,000 distinct CDR3 sequences, with 82% as singletons. Selection for sequencing was limited to patients who had shown CD8+CD57+ cell expansion by flow cytometry. The specimen was sorted CD4+, CD8+, or CD8+CD57+ T cells (not recorded which) from PBMCs. The origin of the receptors is a human donor with aplastic anemia.

The chain uses TRBV19 and TRBJ2-1; 11 bases agree with TRBD2. There are 17 residues in the CDR3. With V trimmed by 3 bases and J by 6 bases, 10 bases remained unmatched. Germline assignment: CDR1 LNHDA and CDR2 SQIVND (reference sequence). This chain's CDR3 is CASSILELAGVANEQFF. The CDR3, as DNA: TGTGCCAGTAGTATTTTGGAACTAGCGGGGGTAGCCAATGAGCAGTTCTTC.

This clonotype showed up just a few times. The J gene is TRBJ1-2, the V gene TRBV29-1, with TRBD1 matching 7 bases. The CDR3 extends over 13 amino acids. Germline V gives CDR1 SQVTM, CDR2 ANQGSEA. V was clipped by 7 bases and J by 3 bases; unmatched bases: 8. CDR3 nucleotide sequence: TGCAGCGCCGGACCAGGGACAGACTATGGCTACACCTTC. Protein sequence: CSAGPGTDYGYTF. Full variable domain (outside the CDR3, taken from reference TRBV29-1 and TRBJ1-2): SAVISQKPSRDICQRGTSLTIQCQVDSQVTMMFWYRQQPGQSLTLIATANQGSEATYESGFVIDKFPISRPNLTFSTLTVSNMSPEDSSIYLCSAGPGTDYGYTFGSGTRLTVV.

In regard to this clonotype: The CDR3 ends on some other residue instead of the conserved phenylalanine or tryptophan, so this is likely a read error. No DNA is shown, since the ends of the CDR3 on it are uncertain; the CDR3 is the one TCRdb lists. The rearrangement links TRBV7-9 to TRBJ2-3; TRBD2, as called in the table, went unchecked against the DNA. The CDR3 is 13 amino acids in total, end residues counted. From germline, CDR1 is SEHNR and CDR2 FQNEAQ (reference sequence). The chain's CDR3 is CASSSAWTGSYNE.

The chain employs TRBV12-3 or TRBV12-4 and TRBJ1-2; D is unclear. This CDR3 region has 15 residues. Trimming stripped 7 bases from V and 6 bases from J, with 21 bases between. Here the CDR3 DNA reads TGTGCCAGCACCTACTTACCCGGGGAGCTGGATGGCTACACCTTC. This translates into CASTYLPGELDGYTF.

V usage is TRBV7-9 and J usage is TRBJ1-2; no clear D gene. Between the trimmed V and J ends, which lost 1 base and 7 bases, there was a span of 19 bases. Germline V gene sequence: CDR1 SEHNR, CDR2 FQNEAQ (reference sequence). This CDR3 is built from 16 residues. The CDR3 DNA reads as TGTGCCAGCAGCTTAGAGGAACATACGCTGGATTTTGGCTACACCTTC. This encodes CASSLEEHTLDFGYTF.

Only a few counts were recorded for this clonotype. The rearrangement joins TRBV24-1 to TRBJ2-5; 8 positions agree with TRBD2. Germline CDR1 is KGHDR and CDR2 is SFDVKD. The ends lost 4 bases at V and 5 bases at J; junction bases unmatched: 8. The CDR3 is 15 amino acids. The CDR3 nucleotides read TGTGCCACCAGTGAACGAGCGGGGGTACAGGAGACCCAGTACTTC. Amino acid sequence: CATSERAGVQETQYF.

With regard to this clonotype: The junction departs from germline at one end; a sequencing error may be responsible. The chain combines TRBV7-2 with TRBJ1-5; D gene unclear. There are 15 residues in the CDR3. Germline lookup yields CDR1 SGHTA and CDR2 FQGNSA. Here the CDR3 reads CASSVEPDGTAPPHF. In DNA, the CDR3 is TGTGCCAGCAGCGTTGAGCCCGACGGAACTGCCCCCCCGCATTTT.

The chain is built from TRBV24-1 and TRBJ1-4, with D hard to call. V gave up 7 bases and J gave up 8 bases, with 13 bases separating them. The CDR3 covers 13 residues. Looked up from germline, CDR1 is KGHDR and CDR2 is SFDVKD. The CDR3 loop is CATRIKGEEKLFF. The CDR3 bases are TGTGCCACCAGGATAAAGGGCGAGGAAAAACTGTTTTTT.

The chain has TRBV10-3 and TRBJ2-5, with D perhaps matching TRBD2 (5 bases). Germline V gene sequence: CDR1 ENHRY, CDR2 SYGVKD. This CDR3 has 15 residues. V gave up 0 bases and J gave up 4 bases, with 12 bases separating them. The CDR3 region has the DNA TGTGCCATCAGTGAGTCGTCCGGGGTCGGAGAGACCCAGTACTTC. This codes for CAISESSGVGETQYF.

This clonotype was observed once. The chain has TRBV5-4 and TRBJ1-6; no reliable D call. CDR3 length equals 14 residues. V was trimmed by 2 bases and J by 5 bases, leaving 8 bases between them. In germline, CDR1 is SGHNT, CDR2 YYREEE (reference sequence). The CDR3: CASSFNGDNSPLHF. Written as DNA, the CDR3 is TGTGCCAGCAGCTTCAACGGGGATAATTCACCCCTCCACTTT.

The chain combines TRBV11-3 with TRBJ1-5; D uncertain. CDR1 and CDR2 from the germline V gene are SGHNT and YENEEA. This CDR3 region has 15 residues. V was pared by 5 bases and J by 4 bases, with 15 bases between. The CDR3 reads CASSVLAGGNQPQHF. CDR3 in DNA: TGTGCCAGCAGCGTCCTCGCCGGCGGAAATCAGCCCCAGCATTTT.

This chain uses TRBV5-1 with TRBJ2-3, with D unclear. Germline-derived CDR1 and CDR2 are SGHRS and YFSETQ. This CDR3 is built from 14 residues. V shed 4 bases and J shed 8 bases, with 17 bases lying between them. The DNA of the CDR3 is TGCGCCAGCAGCGTTTACAGCATCAACACTACGCAGTATTTT. Protein product: CASSVYSINTTQYF.

The V and J genes are TRBV5-4 and TRBJ2-2, with 10 nucleotides matching TRBD2. Trimming took 2 bases from V and 2 from J; bases not matched to a gene: 3. Per germline, CDR1 SGHNT and CDR2 YYREEE (reference sequence). The CDR3 sequence is 16 residues long. CDR3 loop: CASSFTSGTNTGELFF. CDR3 DNA sequence: TGTGCCAGCAGCTTTACTAGCGGGACCAACACCGGGGAGCTGTTTTTT.

With respect to this clonotype: Without the conserved terminal phenylalanine or tryptophan, this CDR3 likely stems from a read error. The chain joins TRBV7-3 to TRBJ1-2; D remains unclear. Per germline, CDR1 SGHTA and CDR2 FQGTGA. The CDR3 has 13 residues. The CDR3, as DNA: TGCGCCAGCAGCCAAGGGCTTGGAGGTGATTACACCTAC. This translates into CASSQGLGGDYTY.

This clonotype was counted ten times or more. The chain carries TRBV20-1 and TRBJ2-3; D possibly corresponds to TRBD1 (6 bases). The CDR3 consists of 13 residues. Germline V lookup: CDR1 DFQATT, CDR2 SNEGSKA (reference sequence). Trimming took 3 bases from V and 3 from J, leaving 10 bases between them. Written as DNA, the CDR3 is TGCAGTGCTAGGGACAGTGAAACAGATACGCAGTATTTT. Its translation is CSARDSETDTQYF.

Note on this clonotype: Germline is not matched at one junction end, which may reflect a read error. The chain combines TRBV7-2 with TRBJ1-6; D is possibly TRBD1 (5 bases). CDR1 is SGHTA and CDR2 is FQGNSA in the germline V gene. The CDR3 spans 16 residues. CDR3 protein: CASSLGEGSYNTPLHF. For the CDR3, the DNA is TGTGCCAGCAGCTTGGGGGAGGGGAGCTATAATACACCCCTCCACTTT.

This CDR3 is CASSFQRSGGYQETQYF. The CDR3 bases are TGTGCCAGCAGCTTTCAAAGAAGCGGGGGGTACCAAGAGACCCAGTACTTC. The V and J genes are TRBV11-1 and TRBJ2-5; 9 bases match TRBD2. Trimming removed 3 bases from V and 0 bases from J; junction bases left unmatched: 8. The CDR3 extends over 17 amino acids. CDR1 is SGHAT, CDR2 FQDESV, per germline (reference sequence). Full variable domain (outside the CDR3, taken from reference TRBV11-1 and TRBJ2-5): EAEVAQSPRYKITEKSQAVAFWCDPISGHATLYWYRQILGQGPELLVQFQDESVVDDSQLPKDRFSAERLKGVDSTLKIQPAELGDSAMYLCASSFQRSGGYQETQYFGPGTRLLVL.

The rearrangement joins TRBV7-8 to TRBJ2-7, with a tentative D call TRBD2 (5 bases). Germline CDR1 and CDR2: SGHVS and FQNEAQ. Trimming left V 1 base short and J 9 bases short, with 16 bases between. The CDR3 has 14 residues. CDR3 amino acids: CASSLGRGYDTQYV. Here the CDR3 DNA reads TGTGCCAGCAGCTTAGGGAGAGGGTACGACACGCAGTACGTC.

As concerns this clonotype: Compared with germline, one end of the junction differs, possibly owing to a read error. This chain connects TRBV7-2 to TRBJ2-1; TRBD1 matches at 9 bases. In germline, CDR1 is SGHTA, CDR2 FQGNSA. This CDR3 spans 13 amino acids. In DNA form, the CDR3 reads TGTGCCAGCAGCTTGGGACAGGGCCGAGCTCAGAGCTTC. Translation: CASSLGQGRAQSF. Full variable domain (remainder filled in from reference TRBV7-2 and TRBJ2-1): GAGVSQSPSNKVTEKGKDVELRCDPISGHTALYWYRQSLGQGLEFLIYFQGNSAPDKSGLPSDRFSAERTGGSVSTLTIQRTQQEDSAVYLCASSLGQGRAQSFGPGTRLTVL.

The gene calls are TRBV13 and TRBJ2-5; no firm D call. Trimming shortened V by 5 bases and J by 1 base, and 11 bases separated the two germline ends. Germline CDR1 reads PRHDT; CDR2 reads FYEKMQ (reference sequence). This CDR3 has 14 residues. The CDR3 spells CASSPVSSQETQYF. CDR3 in DNA: TGTGCCAGCAGCCCGGTGTCCAGCCAAGAGACCCAGTACTTC.

V is TRBV20-1 and J is TRBJ1-1; D call uncertain. CDR1 is DFQATT, CDR2 SNEGSKA, per germline (reference sequence). Trimming stripped 3 bases from V and 5 bases from J, with 13 bases between. The CDR3 runs to 13 residues. CDR3 protein: CSASQPEGTEAFF. The CDR3 DNA sequence: TGCAGTGCTAGTCAACCCGAAGGGACTGAAGCTTTCTTT.

This sequence joins TRBV9 and TRBJ2-7, with no clear D. CDR1 SGDLS and CDR2 YYNGEE come from the germline V gene. CDR3 size: 13 residues. The V and J ends lost 0 bases and 8 bases respectively, with 12 bases between them. The CDR3 loop is CASSVETTGKQYF. In nucleotides, the CDR3 is TGTGCCAGCAGCGTAGAGACCACGGGCAAGCAGTACTTC. The whole variable domain, remainder taken from reference TRBV9 and TRBJ2-7, is DSGVTQTPKHLITATGQRVTLRCSPRSGDLSVYWYQQSLDQGLQFLIQYYNGEERAKGNILERFSAQQFPDLHSELNLSSLELGDSALYFCASSVETTGKQYFGPGTRLTVT.

This clonotype was picked up a small number of times. The chain carries TRBV12-3 or TRBV12-4 and TRBJ2-2; 8 bases are a match to TRBD2. This CDR3 is 17 amino acids long. V was clipped by 6 bases and J by 5 bases; unmatched bases: 14. The CDR3 DNA reads TGTGCCAGCAGCCCTTCGGCGGGGGGCCCGGGGACCGGGGAGCTGTTTTTT. It codes for CASSPSAGGPGTGELFF.